The 26 T cell receptor beta chains presented below share a single source sample, sequenced in a study of CD8 T cells in ankylosing spondylitis. Overall study findings and caveats: In ankylosing spondylitis blood, a motif of seven or eight highly homologous TCR beta variants appeared characteristic.

Which antigens these TCRs recognize remains unknown. MiXCR, applied by TCRdb to the 5' RACE reads, yields one record per CDR3 protein. In the table there are fewer than 550,000 distinct CDR3 sequences, roughly 5% of which are singletons. The sequenced material came from blood, either unsorted or a sorted T cell fraction (not recorded which). The receptors were sampled from a male donor with ankylosing spondylitis.

This clonotype was recorded many times. The chain couples TRBV9 to TRBJ1-2; D remains ambiguous. Germline V lookup: CDR1 SGDLS, CDR2 YYNGEE. CDR3 length: 15 amino acids. The ends were cut back, 0 bases at V and 5 bases at J, with 14 bases in the middle. The CDR3 DNA reads as TGTGCCAGCAGCGTAGGGGTTGGTAGTTCGTATGGCTACACCTTC. This encodes CASSVGVGSSYGYTF.

This clonotype was counted many times. V and J are TRBV6-2 or TRBV6-3 and TRBJ1-1; D remains unclear. The CDR3 runs to 13 residues. V was shortened by 5 bases and J by 4 bases, with 11 bases between the two germline ends. Germline V gene sequence: CDR1 MNHEY, CDR2 SVGEGT. CDR3 DNA sequence: TGTGCCAGCAGTACCGTTGTGGGCACTGAAGCTTTCTTT. Translation gives CASSTVVGTEAFF.

This clonotype was seen repeatedly, ten times or more. This rearrangement joins TRBV12-5 to TRBJ2-1; D not certain. The CDR3 extends over 16 amino acids. The germline V gene has CDR1 LGHNT and CDR2 FRNRAP. Trimming cost V 6 bases and J 0 bases, with 15 bases left between them. Written as DNA, the CDR3 is TGTGCTAGTGGAACGCAGCGTTCGAGCTCCTACAATGAGCAGTTCTTC. This translates into CASGTQRSSSYNEQFF.

This clonotype has a single count. This may be a read error, as it is one base from a much larger clone. The chain has TRBV28 and TRBJ2-7; 11 nucleotides line up with TRBD2. CDR3 length: 15 amino acids. Germline V lookup: CDR1 MDHEN, CDR2 SYDVKM. CDR3 DNA sequence: TGTGCCAACAGTCCCCCGGGACTAGCGGCCTACGAGCAGTACTTC. Its protein product is CANSPPGLAAYEQYF.

The chain couples TRBV14 to TRBJ1-2; no definite D call. CDR1 and CDR2 (germline): SGHDN, FVKESK. The CDR3 covers 13 residues. V lost 0 bases, J lost 5 bases, and 7 bases lay in between. The CDR3 sequence is CASSQDQKYGYTF. CDR3 DNA sequence: TGTGCCAGCAGCCAAGATCAAAAGTATGGCTACACCTTC.

This clonotype was detected many times. V is TRBV7-9 and J is TRBJ1-3; TRBD1 is a possible D gene (5 bases). CDR1 is SEHNR, CDR2 FQNEAQ, per germline (reference sequence). Deletions cut 5 bases from V and 0 bases from J, with 11 bases between. The CDR3 covers 15 residues. CDR3 loop: CASSPPTASGNTIYF. CDR3 DNA: TGTGCCAGCAGCCCACCGACAGCCTCTGGAAACACCATATATTTT.

This clonotype was observed a handful of times. The CDR3 sequence: CASSQLSFWGTEGYEQYF. The CDR3 region has the DNA TGTGCCAGCAGCCAACTCTCATTTTGGGGGACAGAAGGCTACGAGCAGTACTTC. V gene TRBV11-1 combines with J gene TRBJ2-7; 7 positions match TRBD1. Germline CDR1 is SGHAT and CDR2 is FQDESV (reference sequence). Trimming took 5 bases from V and 3 from J; bases not matched to a gene: 19. The CDR3 consists of 18 residues.

In its sample, this clonotype was seen a few times. CDR3: CSARDRDRGYSPLHF. CDR3 in DNA: TGCAGTGCTAGAGACCGGGACAGGGGGTATTCACCCCTCCACTTT. The chain has TRBV20-1 and TRBJ1-6, with 11 bases identical to TRBD1. The junction had 3 bases not matched to a gene; V was cut back by 0 bases and J by 8 bases. There are 15 residues in the CDR3. Looked up from germline, CDR1 is DFQATT and CDR2 is SNEGSKA (reference sequence).

Ten or more counts support this clonotype. The chain employs TRBV7-9 and TRBJ2-7; D may be TRBD1 or TRBD2 (5 bases each). This CDR3 has 13 residues. V was pared by 3 bases and J by 7 bases, with 13 bases between. Per germline, CDR1 SEHNR and CDR2 FQNEAQ (reference sequence). In nucleotides, the CDR3 is TGTGCCAGCAGCTTCGGGACCGTCGGGGAGCAGTACTTC. It encodes CASSFGTVGEQYF. The complete variable domain, with remaining parts taken from reference TRBV7-9 and TRBJ2-7, reads DTGVSQNPRHKITKRGQNVTFRCDPISEHNRLYWYRQTLGQGPEFLTYFQNEAQLEKSRLLSDRFSAERPKGSFSTLEIQRTEQGDSAMYLCASSFGTVGEQYFGPGTRLTVT.

This clonotype has at least ten counts. The chain uses TRBV6-1 and TRBJ2-5, with a tentative D call TRBD2 (5 bases). CDR1 and CDR2 (germline): MNHNS, SASEGT. V was shortened by 6 bases and J by 3 bases, with 14 bases between the two germline ends. The CDR3 is 14 residues long. CDR3 loop: CASSRGHPKETQYF. The CDR3 bases are TGTGCCAGCAGCCGCGGGCACCCAAAAGAGACCCAGTACTTC.

At least ten counts were recorded for this clonotype. The J gene is TRBJ2-1, the V gene TRBV7-6, with 11 positions matching TRBD2. Germline V gene data show CDR1 as SGHVS and CDR2 as FNYEAQ. This CDR3 is 16 amino acids long. The ends lost 5 bases at V and 5 bases at J; junction bases unmatched: 8. This chain's CDR3 is CASSAYLAGGDNEQFF. CDR3 DNA: TGTGCCAGCAGCGCATACCTAGCGGGAGGTGACAATGAGCAGTTCTTC.

The V gene is TRBV18, the J gene TRBJ2-4, with TRBD2 matching 7 bases. CDR1 KGHSH and CDR2 LQKENI come from the germline V gene. The CDR3 runs 14 residues. J was trimmed by 2 bases and V by 5 bases; bases with no gene match: 3. The CDR3 spells CASSVLATKNIQYF. The DNA for the CDR3 is TGTGCCAGCTCAGTACTAGCGACCAAAAACATTCAGTACTTC.

This clonotype was counted many times. The chain carries TRBV7-2 and TRBJ1-2; D might be TRBD1 (6 bases). The CDR3 sequence is 15 residues long. Trimming took 5 bases from V and 6 from J, leaving 19 bases between them. Germline loops: CDR1 SGHTA, CDR2 FQGNSA. The CDR3 coding sequence is TGTGCCAGCAGCCCAGGAGGGGGGCGAAAAGATGGCTACACCTTC. Translation gives CASSPGGGRKDGYTF.

In this sample, this clonotype turned up many times. The chain carries TRBV9 and TRBJ2-1; the match to TRBD2 covers 10 bases. After removal of 0 bases from V and 5 bases from J, the junction contained 11 bases not matched to a gene. From germline, CDR1 is SGDLS and CDR2 YYNGEE. This CDR3 region has 18 residues. The CDR3 here is CASSVVGPSGGVHNEQFF. The DNA of the CDR3 is TGTGCCAGCAGCGTAGTAGGTCCGAGCGGGGGGGTCCACAATGAGCAGTTCTTC.

Only a few counts were recorded for this clonotype. The V gene is TRBV11-2, the J gene TRBJ1-1, with 7 bases identical to TRBD1. From germline, CDR1 is SGHAT and CDR2 FQNNGV. The CDR3 is 15 residues long. J gave up 3 bases and V 5 bases, and 9 bases lay outside the gene matches. The CDR3 region has the DNA TGTGCCAGCAGCCACAACAGGGGTCCACACACTGAAGCTTTCTTT. Its protein is CASSHNRGPHTEAFF.

This clonotype was picked up a small number of times. V gene TRBV7-2 combines with J gene TRBJ2-7; no firm D call. Germline V CDR1 and CDR2: SGHTA, FQGNSA. The CDR3 is 16 amino acids. V was pared by 3 bases and J by 5 bases, with 20 bases between. The CDR3 coding sequence is TGTGCCAGCAGCTTTAAAGTTATGGGCAGTTCCCACGAGCAGTACTTC. It specifies CASSFKVMGSSHEQYF.

This clonotype was seen many times. This rearrangement joins TRBV6-2 or TRBV6-3 to TRBJ2-2; tentatively, D is TRBD2 (5 bases). Trimming took off 7 bases at V and 3 bases at J, with 9 bases between the two ends. The CDR3 is 13 amino acids. In germline, CDR1 is MNHEY, CDR2 SVGEGT. In DNA, the CDR3 is TGTGCCAGCAACGGACTGTACACCGGGGAGCTGTTTTTT. Encoded protein: CASNGLYTGELFF.

This clonotype was recorded at least ten times. The chain combines TRBV10-3 with TRBJ1-5; unclear D gene. The CDR3 has 13 residues. The ends were cut back, 3 bases at V and 4 bases at J, with 7 bases in the middle. Germline V gene lookup returns CDR1 ENHRY and CDR2 SYGVKD. The chain's CDR3 is CAISDRLNQPQHF. The CDR3 DNA follows: TGTGCCATCAGTGACAGGTTGAATCAGCCCCAGCATTTT.

The table lists this clonotype with many counts. The chain combines TRBV14 with TRBJ2-1, with 8 bases fitting TRBD2. CDR3 size: 13 residues. CDR1 is SGHDN and CDR2 is FVKESK in the germline V gene. The trim removed 4 bases at V and 8 bases at J, leaving 4 bases unmatched. The CDR3 DNA is TGTGCCAGCAGCCCAGCGGGAGCGGATGAGCAGTTCTTC. This encodes CASSPAGADEQFF. The whole variable domain, filled in from reference TRBV14 and TRBJ2-1, reads EAGVTQFPSHSVIEKGQTVTLRCDPISGHDNLYWYRRVMGKEIKFLLHFVKESKQDESGMPNNRFLAERTGGTYSTLKVQPAELEDSGVYFCASSPAGADEQFFGPGTRLTVL.

This clonotype was counted ten times or more. This rearrangement joins TRBV24-1 to TRBJ2-1, with D maybe TRBD2 (6 bases). The length of the CDR3 is 14 residues. The V gene's germline CDR1 is KGHDR and CDR2 SFDVKD. V was clipped by 3 bases and J by 3 bases, with 8 bases between them. Written as DNA, the CDR3 is TGTGCCACCAGTGATCCCGGGAGCTACAATGAGCAGTTCTTC. Protein: CATSDPGSYNEQFF.

This clonotype has ten or more counts. The chain combines TRBV29-1 with TRBJ2-1; 11 positions agree with TRBD2. This CDR3 comprises 15 residues. Trimming removed 7 bases from V and 10 bases from J; junction bases left unmatched: 15. CDR1 and CDR2 (germline): SQVTM, ANQGSEA. CDR3 in amino acids: CSAPPLAGGRGEQFF. CDR3 DNA sequence: TGCAGCGCCCCCCCGCTAGCGGGAGGTCGAGGGGAGCAGTTCTTC.

This clonotype was detected a few times. The chain carries TRBV20-1 and TRBJ1-5; 10 bases map to TRBD1. The CDR3 spans 17 residues. V shed 1 base and J 2 bases; nucleotides not matched to a gene: 8. Per germline, CDR1 DFQATT and CDR2 SNEGSKA (reference sequence). CDR3 coding DNA: TGCAGTGCTAGAGTCGGACAGGGGGACTACGGCAATCAGCCCCAGCATTTT. Its protein product is CSARVGQGDYGNQPQHF.

Worth noting for this clonotype: A read error may explain this, as a much larger clone is one base away. The J gene is TRBJ1-1, the V gene TRBV12-3 or TRBV12-4; D unresolved. The CDR3 spans 13 residues. With 9 bases removed from V and 3 bases from J, the gap between germline ends came to 14 bases. The CDR3 sequence is CARSRTMDTEAFF. CDR3 bases: TGTGCCAGAAGTCGGACGATGGACACTGAAGCTTTCTTT.

This clonotype was counted ten times or more. The chain employs TRBV20-1 and TRBJ2-7, with TRBD1 identical over 10 bases. This CDR3 has 14 amino acids. Germline CDR1 DFQATT, CDR2 SNEGSKA (reference sequence). Germline trimming cut 6 bases from V and 1 base from J; bases unmatched to any gene: 6. The DNA for the CDR3 is TGCAGTGCGCCGGGACAGGGGTTTTCCTACGAGCAGTACTTC. It specifies CSAPGQGFSYEQYF.

This clonotype was recorded many times. This chain links TRBV13 with TRBJ1-1; possibly TRBD1 for D (5 bases). The ends were cut back, 5 bases at V and 1 base at J, with 14 bases in the middle. The V gene's germline CDR1 is PRHDT and CDR2 FYEKMQ (reference sequence). CDR3 length: 15 amino acids. The CDR3 region is CASSPGQGGNTEAFF. As DNA, the CDR3 is TGTGCCAGCAGCCCCGGGCAGGGTGGGAACACTGAAGCTTTCTTT. The variable domain in full, completed from reference TRBV13 and TRBJ1-1, reads AAGVIQSPRHLIKEKRETATLKCYPIPRHDTVYWYQQGPGQDPQFLISFYEKMQSDKGSIPDRFSAQQFSDYHSELNMSSLELGDSALYFCASSPGQGGNTEAFFGQGTRLTVV.

Ten or more counts support this clonotype. The chain combines TRBV20-1 with TRBJ1-1; D may be TRBD1 (6 bases). The CDR3 runs 14 residues. Germline CDR1 is DFQATT and CDR2 is SNEGSKA (reference sequence). The CDR3 bases are TGCAGCACTCGGGCCCCGGCCAGGGGCCTCTGGGCTTTCTTT. This sequence encodes CSTRAPARGLWAFF.